These 5 T cell receptor beta chains were all obtained from the same sample, sequenced in a study of blood T cell repertoires in COVID-19. The method was immunoSEQ multiplex PCR; TCRdb's version includes in-frame clones alone and lacks a portion of them. The data contain 150,000 to 200,000 clones, approximately 73% of them singletons. Sequenced: PBMCs or T cells enriched from blood (not recorded which). These receptors were obtained from a woman between 45 and 60 years old with acute COVID-19.

The gene calls are TRBV11-2 and TRBJ1-3; tentative D call: TRBD1 (5 bases). The CDR3 contains 14 residues. Germline CDR1 reads SGHAT; CDR2 reads FQNNGV. V lost 8 bases and J 4 bases, leaving 15 bases between the germline ends. The CDR3 nucleotides are TGTGCCAGCTCGCGGGGGGGACGGGGAAACACCATATATTTT. Protein sequence: CASSRGGRGNTIYF.

The rearrangement links TRBV27 to TRBJ1-6; 8 bases fit TRBD1. The V segment lost 8 bases and the J segment 6 bases; nucleotides outside the gene matches: 6. Germline V gene lookup returns CDR1 MNHEY and CDR2 SMNVEV (reference sequence). The CDR3 has 14 residues. The CDR3 DNA reads TGTGCCAGCGGACAGGGCGTTGGTAATTCACCCCTCCACTTT. Translating it yields CASGQGVGNSPLHF.

The chain has TRBV10-1 and TRBJ2-2; tentatively, D is TRBD1 (5 bases). Trimming shortened V by 6 bases and J by 4 bases, and 12 bases separated the two germline ends. In germline, CDR1 is WNHNN, CDR2 SYGVQD (reference sequence). The CDR3 consists of 14 residues. The CDR3 DNA reads TGCGCCAGCAGCCCCCTAGGGGCCACCGGGGAGCTGTTTTTT. It codes for CASSPLGATGELFF.

The J gene is TRBJ2-5, the V gene TRBV5-8, with a weak D call TRBD2 (5 bases). Germline assignment: CDR1 SGHTS and CDR2 YDEGEE. The CDR3 spans 14 residues. V was trimmed by 2 bases and J by 2 bases, leaving 10 bases between them. The CDR3 DNA follows: TGTGCCAGCAGCTTCGGGATGGGACAAGAGACCCAGTACTTC. Residues: CASSFGMGQETQYF.

The chain joins TRBV11-2 to TRBJ2-3; 9 bases align to TRBD2. The CDR3 has 15 amino acids. V lost 2 bases, J lost 4 bases, and 4 bases stayed unmatched. Germline CDR1 and CDR2: SGHAT and FQNNGV. The DNA for the CDR3 is TGTGCCAGCAGCTTAAGGGCGGGGGGGGCAGATACGCAGTATTTT. It codes for CASSLRAGGADTQYF. Supplemented by reference TRBV11-2 and TRBJ2-3, the full variable domain reads EAGVAQSPRYKIIEKRQSVAFWCNPISGHATLYWYQQILGQGPKLLIQFQNNGVVDDSQLPKDRFSAERLKGVDSTLKIQPAKLEDSAVYLCASSLRAGGADTQYFGPGTRLTVL.